The 32 T cell receptor beta chains in this list originate from one sample, sequenced in a study of Ad26.COV2.S vaccination and SARS-CoV-2 variants. Sequencing was performed with immunoSEQ multiplex PCR; in TCRdb, only in-frame clones are kept and a portion is missing. The profile shows about 39,000 clones, about 80% of them singletons. Material: peripheral blood, obtained after recovery from COVID-19. Receptors originate from a human donor who had recovered from COVID-19.

The CDR3 is CASSSPEGGSYNEQFF. The CDR3 DNA sequence: TGTGCCAGTAGTTCCCCTGAGGGAGGCTCCTACAATGAGCAGTTCTTC. V is TRBV19 and J is TRBJ2-1; D perhaps matches TRBD2 (6 bases). Trimming removed 5 bases from V and 0 bases from J, with 14 bases in between. There are 16 residues in the CDR3. The V gene's germline CDR1 is LNHDA and CDR2 SQIVND (reference sequence). The variable domain in full, completed from reference TRBV19 and TRBJ2-1, reads DGGITQSPKYLFRKEGQNVTLSCEQNLNHDAMYWYRQDPGQGLRLIYYSQIVNDFQKGDIAEGYSVSREKKESFPLTVTSAQKNPTAFYLCASSSPEGGSYNEQFFGPGTRLTVL.

The chain links TRBV12-3 or TRBV12-4 to TRBJ1-1; unclear D gene. The CDR3 has 11 amino acids. The germline V and J ends were trimmed by 6 bases and 8 bases, with 10 bases remaining between them. The CDR3 spells CASRGMIEAFF. DNA of the CDR3: TGTGCCAGCAGGGGGATGATAGAAGCTTTCTTT.

DNA of the CDR3: TGTGCTAGTGGTTTGGACAGGGGCGACATGAACACTGAAGCTTTCTTT. This sequence encodes CASGLDRGDMNTEAFF. V gene TRBV12-5 combines with J gene TRBJ1-1; TRBD1 agrees at 7 bases. The CDR3 totals 16 residues. Per the germline V gene, CDR1 is LGHNT and CDR2 is FRNRAP. V dropped 1 base and J dropped 0; count of bases not matched to a gene: 5.

On this clone: Distinct nucleotide sequences in the sample also encode this CDR3. This chain joins TRBV5-1 and TRBJ2-2; possibly TRBD1 for D (7 bases). The CDR3 totals 15 residues. Germline V gene data show CDR1 as SGHRS and CDR2 as YFSETQ. With 3 bases removed from V and 4 bases from J, the gap between germline ends came to 13 bases. CDR3 region: CASSWGQGGTGELFF. CDR3 nucleotide sequence: TGCGCCAGCAGCTGGGGGCAGGGGGGCACCGGGGAGCTGTTTTTT.

The CDR3: CASSIGLTYEQYF. The CDR3 coding sequence is TGTGCCAGTAGTATAGGACTAACCTACGAGCAGTACTTC. The V and J genes are TRBV19 and TRBJ2-7; possible D gene TRBD2, 5 bases. Germline loops: CDR1 LNHDA, CDR2 SQIVND (reference sequence). Trimming removed 1 base at V and 2 bases at J, with 6 bases between. This CDR3 has 13 residues.

The chain couples TRBV24-1 to TRBJ1-5, with 8 bases identical to TRBD1. V was clipped by 12 bases and J by 4 bases; unmatched bases: 7. The germline V gene has CDR1 KGHDR and CDR2 SFDVKD. This CDR3 comprises 13 residues. Written as DNA, the CDR3 is TGTGCCGTTGGACAGGGCTGGAATCAGCCCCAGCATTTT. It is translated as CAVGQGWNQPQHF.

This chain joins TRBV27 and TRBJ2-7; D may be TRBD1 or TRBD2 (5 bases each). Germline assignment: CDR1 MNHEY and CDR2 SMNVEV (reference sequence). Trimming cost V 8 bases and J 7 bases, with 12 bases left between them. This CDR3 is built from 11 residues. The CDR3 loop is CASLWGGEQYF. CDR3 DNA sequence: TGTGCCAGCTTGTGGGGCGGGGAGCAGTACTTC.

The V gene is TRBV19, the J gene TRBJ2-3; D remains unclear. Trimming cost V 6 bases and J 0 bases, with 4 bases left between them. The germline V gene has CDR1 LNHDA and CDR2 SQIVND (reference sequence). The CDR3 extends over 12 amino acids. Here the CDR3 DNA reads TGTGCCAGTAGGGACAGCACAGATACGCAGTATTTT. Its translation: CASRDSTDTQYF.

This clone was recorded once. The J gene is TRBJ2-1, the V gene TRBV20-1; the D is unclear. V lost 3 bases and J lost 6, with 3 bases in between. The germline CDR1 and CDR2 sequences are DFQATT and SNEGSKA (reference sequence). This CDR3 has 10 residues. CDR3 region: CSASFNEQFF. The CDR3 DNA reads as TGCAGTGCTAGTTTCAATGAGCAGTTCTTC.

This chain links TRBV29-1 with TRBJ1-1; 8 bases align to TRBD1. V trimming: 7 bases; J trimming: 0 bases; junction bases outside the gene matches: 7. This CDR3 contains 14 residues. Germline lookup yields CDR1 SQVTM and CDR2 ANQGSEA. CDR3: CSAFHRGMNTEAFF. The CDR3 DNA follows: TGCAGCGCCTTTCACAGGGGGATGAACACTGAAGCTTTCTTT. Full variable domain (rest looked up from reference TRBV29-1 and TRBJ1-1): SAVISQKPSRDICQRGTSLTIQCQVDSQVTMMFWYRQQPGQSLTLIATANQGSEATYESGFVIDKFPISRPNLTFSTLTVSNMSPEDSSIYLCSAFHRGMNTEAFFGQGTRLTVV.

This clone appeared once. The CDR3 DNA reads TGTGCCACCAGTGACCGTTCGGGGGATGAAAAACTGTTTTTT. Residues: CATSDRSGDEKLFF. V usage is TRBV24-1 and J usage is TRBJ1-4; perhaps TRBD1 as D (5 bases). In germline, CDR1 is KGHDR, CDR2 SFDVKD. Trimming shortened V by 4 bases and J by 6 bases, and 11 bases separated the two germline ends. The length of the CDR3 is 14 residues.

The V and J genes are TRBV11-3 and TRBJ1-5; D gene ambiguous. The CDR3 loop spans 9 amino acids. Trimming took 7 bases from V and 8 from J, leaving 3 bases between them. Germline V gives CDR1 SGHNT, CDR2 YENEEA. The CDR3 coding sequence is TGTGCCAGCACTGAGCCCCAGCATTTT. Encoded protein: CASTEPQHF. The full variable domain, completed using reference TRBV11-3 and TRBJ1-5, is EAGVVQSPRYKIIEKKQPVAFWCNPISGHNTLYWYLQNLGQGPELLIRYENEEAVDDSQLPKDRFSAERLKGVDSTLKIQPAELGDSAVYLCASTEPQHFGDGTRLSIL.

Remarks on this clone: The same CDR3 is also encoded by other DNA sequences in this sample. The chain has TRBV7-3 and TRBJ2-5, with no clear D. The CDR3 is 15 amino acids. Looked up from germline, CDR1 is SGHTA and CDR2 is FQGTGA. Trimming cost V 0 bases and J 3 bases, with 11 bases left between them. The DNA for the CDR3 is TGTGCCAGCAGCTTAACAGCTCAGCTGGAAGAGACCCAGTACTTC. Protein sequence: CASSLTAQLEETQYF.

This clone appeared a few times. This chain links TRBV7-3 with TRBJ2-1; a weak D match, TRBD2 (6 bases). This CDR3 contains 14 residues. Trimming took off 1 base at V and 5 bases at J, with 9 bases between the two ends. Germline CDR1 SGHTA, CDR2 FQGTGA. The CDR3 reads CASSLSLANNEQFF. In DNA, the CDR3 is TGTGCCAGCAGCTTAAGCCTAGCGAACAATGAGCAGTTCTTC.

The V gene is TRBV7-9, the J gene TRBJ2-7, with D maybe TRBD2 (5 bases). Germline-derived CDR1 and CDR2 are SEHNR and FQNEAQ (reference sequence). CDR3 length equals 13 residues. The V end lost 5 bases, the J end lost 7 bases, and 15 bases lay between the germline ends. CDR3 residues: CASSPRVGSEQYF. The CDR3 DNA reads TGTGCCAGCAGCCCGCGGGTGGGGTCGGAGCAGTACTTC.

As DNA, the CDR3 is TGCGCCAGCAGCCGGGGACTAGCGGACTGGGAAGAGACCCAGTACTTC. Translated: CASSRGLADWEETQYF. The chain links TRBV4-1 to TRBJ2-5; 11 bases line up with TRBD2. Germline lookup yields CDR1 MGHRA and CDR2 YSYEKL. This CDR3 has 16 amino acids. V was pared by 4 bases and J by 3 bases, with 7 bases of the junction left unmatched.

Relative to its sample, this clone is medium-sized (0.01 to 0.1%). The chain is built from TRBV6-6 and TRBJ1-6; TRBD1 agrees at 8 bases. With V trimmed by 8 bases and J by 6 bases, 6 bases remained unmatched. Germline V gene lookup returns CDR1 MNHNY and CDR2 SVGAGI (reference sequence). CDR3 length: 14 amino acids. The CDR3 protein is CASAGTGVNSPLHF. Here the CDR3 DNA reads TGTGCCAGCGCCGGGACAGGCGTTAATTCACCCCTCCACTTT.

The chain's CDR3 is CASSLRTTANEKLFF. The CDR3 DNA sequence: TGTGCCAGCAGCCTACGAACCACAGCTAATGAAAAACTGTTTTTT. The J gene is TRBJ1-4, the V gene TRBV5-6; D gene ambiguous. The CDR3 totals 15 residues. Deletions cut 4 bases from V and 3 bases from J, with 13 bases between. Germline V gene lookup returns CDR1 SGHDT and CDR2 YYEEEE.

The rearrangement uses TRBV5-4 and TRBJ2-5; 9 nucleotides match TRBD2. Germline V gene lookup returns CDR1 SGHNT and CDR2 YYREEE (reference sequence). J lost 5 bases, V lost 4 bases, and 6 bases had no gene match. This CDR3 is 14 amino acids long. The CDR3 DNA follows: TGTGCCAGCAGCCAGGCGGGGGGGCGGGAGACCCAGTACTTC. This codes for CASSQAGGRETQYF. Combining the CDR3 with reference TRBV5-4 and TRBJ2-5 gives the whole variable domain ETGVTQSPTHLIKTRGQQVTLRCSSQSGHNTVSWYQQALGQGPQFIFQYYREEENGRGNFPPRFSGLQFPNYSSELNVNALELDDSALYLCASSQAGGRETQYFGPGTRLLVL.

The CDR3 reads CASSSHVGSPLHF. The CDR3 DNA reads TGTGCCAGCAGTTCCCACGTTGGTTCACCCCTCCACTTT. The chain combines TRBV12-3 or TRBV12-4 with TRBJ1-6; no clear D. Trimming took 4 bases from V and 9 from J, leaving 10 bases between them. The CDR3 length is 13 residues.

This clone has a handful of counts. This sequence joins TRBV12-3 or TRBV12-4 and TRBJ2-7; TRBD2 agrees at 8 bases. Germline trimming cut 6 bases from V and 6 bases from J; bases unmatched to any gene: 7. The CDR3 is made up of 13 amino acids. The CDR3, as DNA: TGTGCCAGCAGACCGGGACTAGGGGTCGAGCAGTACTTC. This translates into CASRPGLGVEQYF.

The genes are TRBV30 and TRBJ1-1, with 8 bases identical to TRBD1. This CDR3 is built from 14 residues. Germline lookup yields CDR1 GTSNPN and CDR2 SVGIG (reference sequence). Losses at the gene ends were 0 bases for V and 3 bases for J; bases not matched to a gene: 3. CDR3 coding DNA: TGTGCCTGGAGTGTTACAGGGGGAGACACTGAAGCTTTCTTT. Amino acids: CAWSVTGGDTEAFF.

The chain employs TRBV11-3 and TRBJ2-7; D remains unclear. This CDR3 is built from 13 residues. With 0 bases removed from V and 2 bases from J, the gap between germline ends came to 5 bases. CDR1 and CDR2 (germline): SGHNT, YENEEA. The CDR3 DNA sequence: TGTGCCAGCAGCTTAGATGGCACCTACGAGCAGTACTTC. Its protein product is CASSLDGTYEQYF.

The rearrangement joins TRBV18 to TRBJ2-5; TRBD1 might be the D (6 bases). This CDR3 has 13 residues. With 6 bases removed from V and 2 bases from J, the gap between germline ends came to 10 bases. Germline loops: CDR1 KGHSH, CDR2 LQKENI. CDR3 protein: CASSPGQQETQYF. The CDR3 DNA reads as TGTGCCAGCTCGCCCGGACAGCAAGAGACCCAGTACTTC.

The genes are TRBV2 and TRBJ2-5; D perhaps matches TRBD2 (6 bases). CDR3 length: 15 residues. CDR1 and CDR2 from the germline V gene are SNHLY and FYNNEI. Trimming took 10 bases from V and 3 from J, leaving 21 bases between them. The CDR3 DNA follows: TGTGCCACCCGCGATTCTTCGGGACTGGAAGAGACCCAGTACTTC. Its translation is CATRDSSGLEETQYF.

This clone was counted between two and nine times. The J gene is TRBJ1-3, the V gene TRBV20-1; D remains ambiguous. Germline V gene sequence: CDR1 DFQATT, CDR2 SNEGSKA (reference sequence). The CDR3 spans 12 residues. Trimming pared 3 bases from V and 2 bases from J, leaving 5 bases between. The CDR3 DNA reads as TGCAGTGCTAGTAGTCCTGGAAACACCATATATTTT. Translating gives CSASSPGNTIYF.

This clone was observed a handful of times. The chain combines TRBV7-6 with TRBJ2-3; no definite D call. The CDR3 length is 14 residues. Trimming shortened V by 5 bases and J by 6 bases, and 15 bases separated the two germline ends. CDR1 and CDR2 (germline): SGHVS, FNYEAQ. The CDR3 spells CASSQPSEGDTQYF. CDR3 DNA sequence: TGTGCCAGCAGCCAACCCTCGGAAGGGGATACGCAGTATTTT.

This clone was observed a handful of times. The chain carries TRBV3-1 (or the pseudogene TRBV3-2) and TRBJ1-1, with unresolved D. Germline values: CDR1 LGHDT, CDR2 YNNKEL (reference sequence). Trimming took off 8 bases at V and 1 base at J, with 17 bases between the two ends. This CDR3 region has 15 residues. CDR3 residues: CASGKGSAGNTEAFF. The CDR3 DNA reads TGTGCCAGCGGCAAAGGGTCCGCGGGGAACACTGAAGCTTTCTTT.

In its sample, this clone was seen once. The chain carries TRBV3-1 (or the pseudogene TRBV3-2) and TRBJ1-1, with D tentatively TRBD1 (6 bases). The germline V and J ends were trimmed by 2 bases and 1 base, with 11 bases remaining between them. Looked up from germline, CDR1 is LGHDT and CDR2 is YNNKEL (reference sequence). The CDR3 covers 15 residues. DNA for the CDR3: TGTGCCAGCAGCCAATTCGGGGGGCGGAACACTGAAGCTTTCTTT. It specifies CASSQFGGRNTEAFF.

The chain recombines TRBV9 with TRBJ2-1; 7 bases are shared with TRBD2. The CDR3 spans 14 residues. Germline CDR1 SGDLS, CDR2 YYNGEE. V lost 0 bases to trimming and J lost 8 bases; unmatched junction nucleotides: 5. The CDR3 loop reads CASSVDGRADEQFF. In nucleotides, the CDR3 is TGTGCCAGCAGCGTAGATGGGAGGGCCGATGAGCAGTTCTTC.

This clone was counted only a few times. The genes are TRBV14 and TRBJ2-2, with D tentatively TRBD1 (5 bases). The CDR3 covers 13 residues. The germline gives CDR1 SGHDN, CDR2 FVKESK. The ends were cut back, 6 bases at V and 6 bases at J, with 11 bases in the middle. The CDR3 region has the DNA TGTGCCAGCAGGCCCTTAGGGGCCGGGGAGCTGTTTTTT. Translated, it gives CASRPLGAGELFF.

The gene calls are TRBV10-1 and TRBJ1-5; D might be TRBD1 (6 bases). The CDR3 runs 16 residues. In germline, CDR1 is WNHNN, CDR2 SYGVQD (reference sequence). V gave up 2 bases and J gave up 1 base, with 12 bases separating them. CDR3 nucleotides: TGCGCCAGCAGTGAGGGGGGGGCAGCCAGCAATCAGCCCCAGCATTTT. Translated: CASSEGGAASNQPQHF.